The 15 T cell receptor beta chains below all came from one sample that was sequenced in a study of blood T cell repertoires in COVID-19. The repertoire was sequenced with immunoSEQ multiplex PCR; TCRdb's copy has only in-frame clones and lacks some. Here the sample spans some 70,000 clones, 70% to 85% being singletons. The sequenced sample consisted of peripheral blood. The receptors were sampled from a woman aged 65 to 85 with acute or convalescent COVID-19.

The chain is built from TRBV5-4 and TRBJ2-7, with 12 bases identical to TRBD2. V trimming: 4 bases; J trimming: 3 bases; junction bases outside the gene matches: 8. CDR3 length equals 16 residues. Germline V gives CDR1 SGHNT, CDR2 YYREEE (reference sequence). The CDR3 DNA follows: TGTGCCAGCAGCACCGGCATACTAGCGGGAGGCTACGAGCAGTACTTC. Its translation is CASSTGILAGGYEQYF.

The chain uses TRBV5-1 and TRBJ1-4; 7 bases align to TRBD1. V was pared by 1 base and J by 1 base, with 4 bases of the junction left unmatched. Germline V gene data show CDR1 as SGHRS and CDR2 as YFSETQ. This CDR3 spans 16 amino acids. CDR3 protein: CASSLTGVGTNEKLFF. As DNA, the CDR3 is TGCGCCAGCAGCTTGACAGGGGTGGGAACTAATGAAAAACTGTTTTTT.

The chain carries TRBV18 and TRBJ1-5; a weak D match, TRBD1 (6 bases). Trimming left V 2 bases short and J 4 bases short, with 12 bases between. The CDR3 extends over 15 amino acids. Germline lookup yields CDR1 KGHSH and CDR2 LQKENI. The CDR3 is CASSPESGDNQPQHF. In DNA form, the CDR3 reads TGTGCCAGCTCACCAGAGTCAGGGGATAATCAGCCCCAGCATTTT.

V gene TRBV10-3 combines with J gene TRBJ1-1, with D possibly matching TRBD1 (6 bases). CDR1 is ENHRY and CDR2 is SYGVKD in the germline V gene. Trimming took off 4 bases at V and 3 bases at J, with 12 bases between the two ends. The CDR3 runs to 14 residues. The CDR3 loop reads CAISGLRGDTEAFF. CDR3 DNA: TGTGCCATCAGTGGCCTCAGGGGCGACACTGAAGCTTTCTTT.

CDR3 region: CATSRDTGTGNTIYF. As DNA, the CDR3 is TGTGCCACCAGCAGAGACACAGGGACTGGAAACACCATATATTTT. This chain connects TRBV15 to TRBJ1-3; D is perhaps TRBD1 (6 bases). The CDR3 runs to 15 residues. Germline V gene data show CDR1 as LNHNV and CDR2 as YYDKDF (reference sequence). Trimming removed 0 bases from V and 2 bases from J, with 8 bases in between.

The J gene is TRBJ1-3, the V gene TRBV14; D remains ambiguous. Germline V lookup: CDR1 SGHDN, CDR2 FVKESK. The CDR3 is 14 residues long. With 5 bases removed from V and 4 bases from J, the gap between germline ends came to 12 bases. The CDR3 spells CASSISGFGNTIYF. CDR3 sequence (DNA): TGTGCCAGCAGCATCTCGGGGTTCGGAAACACCATATATTTT.

This chain uses TRBV18 with TRBJ2-7; TRBD1 matches 8 bases. CDR3 length: 16 residues. From germline, CDR1 is KGHSH and CDR2 LQKENI. V shed 3 bases and J 0 bases; nucleotides not matched to a gene: 7. For the CDR3, the DNA is TGTGCCAGCTCACCGGGGGACAGGTCGTACTCCTACGAGCAGTACTTC. Translating it yields CASSPGDRSYSYEQYF.

The chain employs TRBV4-3 and TRBJ1-1, with D unresolved. Deletions cut 0 bases from V and 2 bases from J, with 10 bases between. Germline CDR1 LGHNA, CDR2 YSLEER. The CDR3 totals 15 residues. The CDR3 DNA reads as TGCGCCAGCAGCCAAGACGGCAGGTCAAACACTGAAGCTTTCTTT. As protein: CASSQDGRSNTEAFF.

This chain connects TRBV19 to TRBJ1-2; 7 bases map to TRBD1. The J segment lost 4 bases and the V segment lost 3 bases, leaving 8 bases of the junction unmatched. CDR1 is LNHDA and CDR2 is SQIVND in the germline V gene (reference sequence). This CDR3 is built from 15 residues. The DNA of the CDR3 is TGTGCCAGTAGTATGGGGGGACAGCAAATCTATGGCTACACCTTC. The encoded protein is CASSMGGQQIYGYTF.

The rearrangement joins TRBV28 to TRBJ2-1; the match to TRBD2 covers 8 bases. Germline CDR1 MDHEN, CDR2 SYDVKM. V was clipped by 4 bases and J by 4 bases; unmatched bases: 9. CDR3 size: 16 residues. The CDR3, as DNA: TGTGCCAGCAGTTCCTCCCTAGCGGGTGGTTACAATGAGCAGTTCTTC. This translates into CASSSSLAGGYNEQFF. Together with reference TRBV28 and TRBJ2-1, the CDR3 gives the full variable domain: DVKVTQSSRYLVKRTGEKVFLECVQDMDHENMFWYRQDPGLGLRLIYFSYDVKMKEKGDIPEGYSVSREKKERFSLILESASTNQTSMYLCASSSSLAGGYNEQFFGPGTRLTVL.

V usage is TRBV5-6 and J usage is TRBJ2-6; D is ambiguous. Germline V CDR1 and CDR2: SGHDT, YYEEEE. With 3 bases removed from V and 0 bases from J, the gap between germline ends came to 7 bases. This CDR3 comprises 15 residues. The DNA for the CDR3 is TGTGCCAGCAGCTCGTGGAGCTCTGGGGCCAACGTCCTGACTTTC. Its translation is CASSSWSSGANVLTF.

CDR3 region: CASSFGTETDTQYF. In DNA form, the CDR3 reads TGCGCCAGCAGCTTCGGGACAGAGACAGATACGCAGTATTTT. The chain combines TRBV5-1 with TRBJ2-3; 7 nucleotides agree with TRBD1. The CDR3 is made up of 14 amino acids. The V segment lost 2 bases and the J segment 3 bases; nucleotides outside the gene matches: 3. Germline V gene sequence: CDR1 SGHRS, CDR2 YFSETQ.

The chain employs TRBV2 and TRBJ2-2; D may be TRBD2 (5 bases). There are 18 residues in the CDR3. V lost 6 bases and J 0 bases, leaving 20 bases between the germline ends. Germline V gene data show CDR1 as SNHLY and CDR2 as FYNNEI. The CDR3 DNA is TGTGCCAGCAGCGCCTTACTAGGATCCAAAACGAACACCGGGGAGCTGTTTTTT. Protein: CASSALLGSKTNTGELFF.

This clone was observed a few times. This chain connects TRBV18 to TRBJ2-7, with D tentatively TRBD1 (6 bases). CDR1 KGHSH and CDR2 LQKENI come from the germline V gene. V was pared by 2 bases and J by 3 bases, with 17 bases between. The CDR3 consists of 16 residues. The CDR3 loop is CASSPMGSGDHYEQYF. The CDR3 nucleotides are TGTGCCAGCTCACCAATGGGATCAGGGGACCACTACGAGCAGTACTTC.

The rearrangement uses TRBV11-2 and TRBJ2-7, with D uncertain. The V end was cut by 2 bases, the J end by 0 bases, with 14 bases between. Germline V CDR1 and CDR2: SGHAT, FQNNGV. There are 16 residues in the CDR3. As DNA, the CDR3 is TGTGCCAGCAGCTTAAGTGCGGCGGAACTCTCCTACGAGCAGTACTTC. It specifies CASSLSAAELSYEQYF.